These T cell receptor beta chains were read from a single sample in a study of shared clonotypes between healthy human individuals. Profiled with immunoSEQ multiplex PCR; TCRdb holds only in-frame clones, not every one. The table has millions of clones, about 95% seen once. Sequences were obtained from naive CD8+ T cells sorted from blood. These receptors came from a man aged 18-30 years in good health. Each CDR3 is given with its conserved first and last residue. The order of the fields is clone size, D gene, J gene, V gene, CDR3 DNA, CDR3 protein. The D gene is left open where the match is weak. Clone size is given for some rows only: seen once, a few or many times, or a class if the clone is expanded.

size: -
D: -
J: TRBJ2-2
V: TRBV6-1
DNA: TGTGCCAGCAGAGGACAAGGAGACACCGGGGAGCTGTTTTTT
CDR3: CASRGQGDTGELFF

size: -
D: -
J: TRBJ1-5
V: TRBV19
DNA: TGTGCCAGTAGTATAGTCGTACTCAATCAGCCCCAGCATTTT
CDR3: CASSIVVLNQPQHF

size: -
D: -
J: TRBJ2-7
V: TRBV5-6
DNA: TGTGCCAGCAGCCTTGACGGCGTCTCCTACGAGCAGTACTTC
CDR3: CASSLDGVSYEQYF

size: -
D: TRBD2
J: TRBJ2-7
V: TRBV5-4
DNA: TGTGCCAGCAGCCCCTCCGGACTAGGGGCCTACGAGCAGTACTTC
CDR3: CASSPSGLGAYEQYF

size: -
D: TRBD1
J: TRBJ2-7
V: TRBV5-1
DNA: TGCGCCAGCAGGTTTGGCCAGGGGGCCTACGAGCAGTACTTC
CDR3: CASRFGQGAYEQYF

size: -
D: -
J: TRBJ2-7
V: TRBV6-1
DNA: TGTGCCAGCAGTGAAGCGGGCTCCTACGAGCAGTACTTC
CDR3: CASSEAGSYEQYF

size: -
D: -
J: TRBJ2-5
V: TRBV27
DNA: TGTGCCAGCAGTTTATTGACCCCTATCCGTCCAGAGACCCAGTACTTC
CDR3: CASSLLTPIRPETQYF

size: once
D: -
J: TRBJ2-7
V: TRBV6-5
DNA: TGTGCCAGCAGTACCTCATCTTACTCCTACGAGCAGTACTTC
CDR3: CASSTSSYSYEQYF

size: once
D: -
J: TRBJ2-7
V: TRBV5-1
DNA: TGCGCCAGCAGCTACCGCTCGGACGAGCAGTACTTC
CDR3: CASSYRSDEQYF

size: -
D: -
J: TRBJ1-3
V: TRBV13
DNA: TGTGCCAGCAGCCCCCCCCGGGTGGGCGGAAACACCATATATTTT
CDR3: CASSPPRVGGNTIYF

size: -
D: -
J: TRBJ2-7
V: TRBV27
DNA: TGTGCCAGCAGTTTATCCCCAGAACCGGTGTACGAGCAGTACTTC
CDR3: CASSLSPEPVYEQYF

size: -
D: TRBD2
J: TRBJ2-5
V: TRBV28
DNA: TGTGCCAGCAGACCGGGACTAGCGGGGGGCCAGTACCAAGAGACCCAGTACTTC
CDR3: CASRPGLAGGQYQETQYF

size: once
D: -
J: TRBJ2-3
V: TRBV11-2
DNA: TGTGCCAGCAGCTTAGCTACCAGCACAGATACGCAGTATTTT
CDR3: CASSLATSTDTQYF

size: -
D: -
J: TRBJ2-7
V: TRBV29-1
DNA: TGCAGCGTTGAAGATTCGGAGGACTACGAGCAGTACTTC
CDR3: CSVEDSEDYEQYF

size: once
D: -
J: TRBJ1-6
V: TRBV27
DNA: TGTGCCAGCAGTTTATTAGGGCAACCCCTCCACTTT
CDR3: CASSLLGQPLHF

size: -
D: TRBD2
J: TRBJ2-7
V: TRBV27
DNA: TGTGCCAGCAGTTATCAACTAGCGGGGGATTACGAGCAGTACTTC
CDR3: CASSYQLAGDYEQYF

size: -
D: TRBD2
J: TRBJ2-3
V: TRBV5-5
DNA: TGTGCCAGCAGCATTGCGGGAGAGGATACGCAGTATTTT
CDR3: CASSIAGEDTQYF

size: once
D: -
J: TRBJ1-6
V: TRBV2
DNA: TGTGCCAGCAGTGAAATCTTTCCCAGGGAGGGATCACCCCTCCACTTT
CDR3: CASSEIFPREGSPLHF

size: once
D: -
J: TRBJ2-5
V: TRBV4-1
DNA: TGCGCCAGCAGCCCCAGGGACCTGACAGGGACCCAGTACTTC
CDR3: CASSPRDLTGTQYF

size: once
D: TRBD1
J: TRBJ2-1
V: TRBV10-1
DNA: TGCGCCAGCAGTGGTACAGGGGTCTACAATGAGCAGTTCTTC
CDR3: CASSGTGVYNEQFF

size: few
D: TRBD1
J: TRBJ1-1
V: TRBV5-4
DNA: TGTGCCAGCAGCACCTCACAGGGGGTGTACACTGAAGCTTTCTTT
CDR3: CASSTSQGVYTEAFF

size: -
D: TRBD1
J: TRBJ1-2
V: TRBV6-5
DNA: TGTGCCAGCAGTTACTCGACAGGGGAGATCTACACCTTC
CDR3: CASSYSTGEIYTF

size: -
D: -
J: TRBJ2-7
V: TRBV27
DNA: TGTGCCAGCAGACAGGAAGTTAGATCCTACGAGCAGTACTTC
CDR3: CASRQEVRSYEQYF

size: -
D: -
J: TRBJ1-5
V: TRBV7-8
DNA: TGTGCCAGCAGCTTAGACCCCCATCCCCAGCGCGATCAGCCCCAGCATTTT
CDR3: CASSLDPHPQRDQPQHF

size: -
D: -
J: TRBJ2-2
V: TRBV2
DNA: TGTGCCAGCAGTGAAAATAAGGGGGGCCGCACCGGGGAGCTGTTTTTT
CDR3: CASSENKGGRTGELFF

size: once
D: -
J: TRBJ1-4
V: TRBV7-9
DNA: TGTGCCAGCAGCTACTGGGCAGGGCAGGATGAAAAACTGTTTTTT
CDR3: CASSYWAGQDEKLFF

size: -
D: -
J: TRBJ1-5
V: TRBV6-6
DNA: TGTGCCAGCAGCCGTGACCCCAATCAGCCCCAGCATTTT
CDR3: CASSRDPNQPQHF

size: -
D: -
J: TRBJ1-2
V: TRBV11-2
DNA: TGTGCCAGCAGCTCATACACCGCTTTGGCCTATGGCTACACCTTC
CDR3: CASSSYTALAYGYTF

size: -
D: -
J: TRBJ1-2
V: TRBV11-3
DNA: TGTGCCAGCAGCTTAGGTGGTGAGGCAGGGGTAGACTATGGCTACACCTTC
CDR3: CASSLGGEAGVDYGYTF

size: -
D: TRBD2
J: TRBJ2-1
V: TRBV6-5
DNA: TGTGCCAGCAGTTCAATATTAGCGGGAGGGCCGGTTGAGCAGTTCTTC
CDR3: CASSSILAGGPVEQFF

size: -
D: -
J: TRBJ2-5
V: TRBV6-1
DNA: TGTGCCAGCAGTGAAGGGTGGAGGGAAGAGACCCAGTACTTC
CDR3: CASSEGWREETQYF

size: -
D: -
J: TRBJ2-1
V: TRBV4-1
DNA: TGCGCCAGCAGCTCAGGGGGAGGGGAGCAGTTCTTC
CDR3: CASSSGGGEQFF

size: -
D: -
J: TRBJ2-3
V: TRBV4-3
DNA: TGCGCCAGCAGCCAAATTACGACTAGCACAGATACGCAGTATTTT
CDR3: CASSQITTSTDTQYF

size: -
D: -
J: TRBJ1-2
V: TRBV27
DNA: TGTGCCAGCAGTTTAGAGGCAGGGCAATTCAAGTTCTTTCATGGCTACACCTTC
CDR3: CASSLEAGQFKFFHGYTF

size: -
D: TRBD1
J: TRBJ1-2
V: TRBV4-2
DNA: TGTGCCAGCAGCCAAGAAGTGAAGGGGGCAAATGGCTACACCTTC
CDR3: CASSQEVKGANGYTF

size: once
D: -
J: TRBJ1-1
V: TRBV7-9
DNA: TGTGCCAGCAGCTTAGTATCCACCGCAATGAGGGCTTTCTTT
CDR3: CASSLVSTAMRAFF

size: -
D: -
J: TRBJ2-2
V: TRBV27
DNA: TGTGCCAGCTCCATACGGAACGCGAACACCGGGGAGCTGTTTTTT
CDR3: CASSIRNANTGELFF

size: -
D: TRBD1
J: TRBJ1-3
V: TRBV7-9
DNA: TGTGCCAGCAGCTTAGATCCAGGGGGGGCCTCTGGAAACACCATATATTTT
CDR3: CASSLDPGGASGNTIYF

size: once
D: -
J: TRBJ2-1
V: TRBV9
DNA: TGTGCCAGCAGCGTAGAGAGGAGAACCCCCGTCAATGAGCAGTTCTTC
CDR3: CASSVERRTPVNEQFF

size: -
D: -
J: TRBJ2-7
V: TRBV19
DNA: TGTGCCAGTAGTTCGTCCGCGGTAGGATACGAGCAGTACTTC
CDR3: CASSSSAVGYEQYF

size: -
D: -
J: TRBJ2-5
V: TRBV28
DNA: TGTGCCAGCAGTCCCGGGACCATTCAAGAGACCCAGTACTTC
CDR3: CASSPGTIQETQYF

size: -
D: -
J: TRBJ2-3
V: TRBV11-2
DNA: TGTGCCAGCAGCTTATACACCGGGAGTCGCACAGATACGCAGTATTTT
CDR3: CASSLYTGSRTDTQYF

size: -
D: TRBD1
J: TRBJ1-5
V: TRBV2
DNA: TGTGCCAGCAGTGTTTCAGGGGGCTTGAGCAATCAGCCCCAGCATTTT
CDR3: CASSVSGGLSNQPQHF

size: -
D: TRBD1
J: TRBJ2-2
V: TRBV7-9
DNA: TGTGCCAGCAGCTCACCTGGGACAGCGATTCTCTGGGAGCTGTTTTTT
CDR3: CASSSPGTAILWELFF

size: -
D: -
J: TRBJ2-4
V: TRBV28
DNA: TGTGCCAGCAGCTCCACCCAGGAACTAGCCAAAAACATTCAGTACTTC
CDR3: CASSSTQELAKNIQYF

size: -
D: TRBD2
J: TRBJ2-1
V: TRBV30
DNA: TGTGCCGTCCCTCCTAGCGGGATGGGGAGTGAGCAGTTCTTC
CDR3: CAVPPSGMGSEQFF

size: -
D: TRBD1
J: TRBJ1-2
V: TRBV4-2
DNA: TGTGCCAGCAGCCACCCGACAGGGGATGGCTACACCTTC
CDR3: CASSHPTGDGYTF

size: -
D: TRBD1
J: TRBJ1-2
V: TRBV7-9
DNA: TGTGCCAGCAGCCTGATTGCCGGGACAGGCCTCTATGGCTACACCTTC
CDR3: CASSLIAGTGLYGYTF

size: -
D: -
J: TRBJ2-7
V: TRBV5-4
DNA: TGTGCCAGCAGCTGGGACATCTCCTACGAGCAGTACTTC
CDR3: CASSWDISYEQYF

size: -
D: -
J: TRBJ2-3
V: TRBV19
DNA: TGTGCCAGTAGGTTTGCCGACACAGATACGCAGTATTTT
CDR3: CASRFADTDTQYF

size: once
D: TRBD1
J: TRBJ2-3
V: TRBV5-6
DNA: TGTGCCAGCAGCTGGGGGACAGGGGTGGATACGCAGTATTTT
CDR3: CASSWGTGVDTQYF

size: once
D: -
J: TRBJ2-7
V: TRBV6-5
DNA: TGTGCCAGCAGTTACGCAGGTCCAGCCTCCTACGAGCAGTACTTC
CDR3: CASSYAGPASYEQYF

size: -
D: -
J: TRBJ1-4
V: TRBV28
DNA: TGTGCCAGCAGTTTATATCGGGGGGCGACTAATGAAAAACTGTTTTTT
CDR3: CASSLYRGATNEKLFF

size: once
D: -
J: TRBJ1-1
V: TRBV7-2
DNA: TGTGCCAGCAGCTTATATACCGGGACCCACCCTGGTTTCTTT
CDR3: CASSLYTGTHPGFF

size: -
D: -
J: TRBJ1-1
V: TRBV11-1
DNA: TGTGCCAGCAGCTTACTCGGACCGAACACTGAAGCTTTCTTT
CDR3: CASSLLGPNTEAFF

size: -
D: TRBD2
J: TRBJ2-5
V: TRBV9
DNA: TGTGCCAGCAGCGTAGGTAGCGGGGGCCTAAAGACCCAGTACTTC
CDR3: CASSVGSGGLKTQYF

size: -
D: TRBD1
J: TRBJ2-7
V: TRBV9
DNA: TGTGCCAGCAGCGTAGAGACAGGGGGCGTAAACGAGCAGTACTTC
CDR3: CASSVETGGVNEQYF